Listed below are T cell receptor beta chains from one sample, sequenced in a study of shared clonotypes between healthy human individuals. TCRdb's table, derived via immunoSEQ multiplex PCR, lists solely in-frame clones and lacks some. In the table there are 600,000 to 800,000 clones, roughly two thirds of which are singletons. The sample consisted of memory CD4+ T cells sorted from blood. The receptors originated from a woman between 25 and 40 years old in good health. CDR3s include the opening cysteine and the closing phenylalanine or tryptophan. A D gene is named only where the DNA matches it firmly. Clone sizes are given selectively: once, few, many, or a class where the clone is expanded.

CDR3nt: TGTGCCAGCAGTGACAGTCCCTACGAGCAGTACTTC
CDR3aa: CASSDSPYEQYF
len: 12
d_gene: -
v_gene: TRBV28
j_gene: TRBJ2-7
abundance: -

CDR3nt: TGTGCCAGCAATCAACCAGGGACCCCCTACGAGCAGTACTTC
CDR3aa: CASNQPGTPYEQYF
len: 14
d_gene: -
v_gene: TRBV28
j_gene: TRBJ2-7
abundance: -

CDR3nt: TGTGCCAGCAGCTTACTTGGTGGTAGCGGGAAGTTCTACGAGCAGTACTTC
CDR3aa: CASSLLGGSGKFYEQYF
len: 17
d_gene: TRBD2
v_gene: TRBV7-2
j_gene: TRBJ2-7
abundance: -

CDR3nt: TGTGCCAGCAGCGACCGGGACAGGGGAAACACCATATATTTT
CDR3aa: CASSDRDRGNTIYF
len: 14
d_gene: TRBD1
v_gene: TRBV11-3
j_gene: TRBJ1-3
abundance: -

CDR3nt: TGTGCCAGCAGCCCTACTCAACGGCAGGGGTCCTACGAGCAGTACTTC
CDR3aa: CASSPTQRQGSYEQYF
len: 16
d_gene: -
v_gene: TRBV11-2
j_gene: TRBJ2-7
abundance: once

CDR3nt: TGTGCCAGTATCGGGAACACTGAAGCTTTCTTT
CDR3aa: CASIGNTEAFF
len: 11
d_gene: -
v_gene: TRBV19
j_gene: TRBJ1-1
abundance: -

CDR3nt: TGTGCCAGCAGCACAGGGACTAGCGGACACAATGAGCAGTTCTTC
CDR3aa: CASSTGTSGHNEQFF
len: 15
d_gene: TRBD2
v_gene: TRBV5-4
j_gene: TRBJ2-1
abundance: -

CDR3nt: TGTGCCAGCAGCTTAGTCCTAGTTGGGACCGGGGAGCTGTTTTTT
CDR3aa: CASSLVLVGTGELFF
len: 15
d_gene: -
v_gene: TRBV7-2
j_gene: TRBJ2-2
abundance: -

CDR3nt: TGTGCCAGCAGCGTTGGGACAGGCCCCTTTCGCTACACCTTC
CDR3aa: CASSVGTGPFRYTF
len: 14
d_gene: TRBD1
v_gene: TRBV11-2
j_gene: TRBJ1-2
abundance: -

CDR3nt: TGTGCCACCATCCGGGACAGGGACCCCGGGGAGCTGTTTTTT
CDR3aa: CATIRDRDPGELFF
len: 14
d_gene: TRBD1
v_gene: TRBV15
j_gene: TRBJ2-2
abundance: -

CDR3nt: TGTGCCAGCTCACAGAACAGGGAAGGCGGCTACACCTTC
CDR3aa: CASSQNREGGYTF
len: 13
d_gene: -
v_gene: TRBV18
j_gene: TRBJ1-2
abundance: -

CDR3nt: TGCGCCAGCAACCCTGGTGGGGCGCCAAGCACAGATACGCAGTATTTT
CDR3aa: CASNPGGAPSTDTQYF
len: 16
d_gene: -
v_gene: TRBV5-1
j_gene: TRBJ2-3
abundance: once

CDR3nt: TGTGCCAGCAGTCTACAGGGCGCGTACACTGAAGCTTTCTTT
CDR3aa: CASSLQGAYTEAFF
len: 14
d_gene: -
v_gene: TRBV7-9
j_gene: TRBJ1-1
abundance: -

CDR3nt: TGTGCCAGCCGCCAACAGGACTCCCCAGGCAGAGATACGCAGTATTTT
CDR3aa: CASRQQDSPGRDTQYF
len: 16
d_gene: -
v_gene: TRBV7-9
j_gene: TRBJ2-3
abundance: -

CDR3nt: TGTGCCAGCAGTTACACAGGGGGGCCCTACGAGCAGTACTTC
CDR3aa: CASSYTGGPYEQYF
len: 14
d_gene: TRBD1
v_gene: TRBV6-5
j_gene: TRBJ2-7
abundance: -

CDR3nt: TGTGCCAGCAGTGTCAGCGATCAGCCCCAGCATTTT
CDR3aa: CASSVSDQPQHF
len: 12
d_gene: -
v_gene: TRBV28
j_gene: TRBJ1-5
abundance: -

CDR3nt: TGCGCCAGCAGCTTCCAGGGTTCCTACGAGCAGTACTTC
CDR3aa: CASSFQGSYEQYF
len: 13
d_gene: -
v_gene: TRBV5-1
j_gene: TRBJ2-7
abundance: -

CDR3nt: TGTGCCAGCAGCTTAGGGGGGAGTAGCTACGAGCAGTACTTC
CDR3aa: CASSLGGSSYEQYF
len: 14
d_gene: -
v_gene: TRBV13
j_gene: TRBJ2-7
abundance: -

CDR3nt: TGCAGTGGGACCCGCACAGATACGCAGTATTTT
CDR3aa: CSGTRTDTQYF
len: 11
d_gene: -
v_gene: TRBV20-1
j_gene: TRBJ2-3
abundance: -

CDR3nt: TGTGCCAGCAGATGGGAGGGTGACACTGAAGCTTTCTTT
CDR3aa: CASRWEGDTEAFF
len: 13
d_gene: -
v_gene: TRBV2
j_gene: TRBJ1-1
abundance: -

CDR3nt: TGTGCCAGTAGTGACAGGGGTAACTATGGCTACACCTTC
CDR3aa: CASSDRGNYGYTF
len: 13
d_gene: TRBD1
v_gene: TRBV19
j_gene: TRBJ1-2
abundance: -

CDR3nt: TGCGCCAGCAGCTTAATACTAGGCGGTGCAGATACGCAGTATTTT
CDR3aa: CASSLILGGADTQYF
len: 15
d_gene: -
v_gene: TRBV5-1
j_gene: TRBJ2-3
abundance: once

CDR3nt: TGCGCCAGCAGCTCTATCGGACTAGCGGGACCTGGGGGAGAGACCCAGTACTTC
CDR3aa: CASSSIGLAGPGGETQYF
len: 18
d_gene: TRBD2
v_gene: TRBV4-1
j_gene: TRBJ2-5
abundance: few

CDR3nt: TGTGCCTGGAGTGTATCTTACGAGCAGTACTTC
CDR3aa: CAWSVSYEQYF
len: 11
d_gene: -
v_gene: TRBV30
j_gene: TRBJ2-7
abundance: -

CDR3nt: TGTGCCAGCAGCTTTGGAAACACCATATATTTT
CDR3aa: CASSFGNTIYF
len: 11
d_gene: -
v_gene: TRBV7-8
j_gene: TRBJ1-3
abundance: -

CDR3nt: TGCGCCAGCAGCCCGGGACAGCTAGAGACAGATACGCAGTATTTT
CDR3aa: CASSPGQLETDTQYF
len: 15
d_gene: TRBD1
v_gene: TRBV5-1
j_gene: TRBJ2-3
abundance: many

CDR3nt: TGTGCCAGCAGGTCTTTCTATGGCTACACCTTC
CDR3aa: CASRSFYGYTF
len: 11
d_gene: -
v_gene: TRBV6-5
j_gene: TRBJ1-2
abundance: few

CDR3nt: TGTGCCGGTGGTGCGGGAGGCTACAATGAGCAGTTCTTC
CDR3aa: CAGGAGGYNEQFF
len: 13
d_gene: TRBD2
v_gene: TRBV30
j_gene: TRBJ2-1
abundance: -

CDR3nt: TGTGCCAGTAGTATAGGAACAGATACGCAGTATTTT
CDR3aa: CASSIGTDTQYF
len: 12
d_gene: -
v_gene: TRBV19
j_gene: TRBJ2-3
abundance: -

CDR3nt: TGTGCCAGCAGTGCTATAACGACCGGGCTGATCTATGGCTACACCTTC
CDR3aa: CASSAITTGLIYGYTF
len: 16
d_gene: -
v_gene: TRBV6-1
j_gene: TRBJ1-2
abundance: -

CDR3nt: TGTGCCAGCAGTCCCTGGACGGGGAACACTGAAGCTTTCTTT
CDR3aa: CASSPWTGNTEAFF
len: 14
d_gene: -
v_gene: TRBV27
j_gene: TRBJ1-1
abundance: -

CDR3nt: TGCGCCAGCAGCTTACAACGCGAAGGCGGACTGCAGCAGTTCTTC
CDR3aa: CASSLQREGGLQQFF
len: 15
d_gene: -
v_gene: TRBV5-1
j_gene: TRBJ2-1
abundance: few

CDR3nt: TGCGCCAGCTTCCAAGAACTAGCGCCCTACGAGCAGTACTTC
CDR3aa: CASFQELAPYEQYF
len: 14
d_gene: TRBD2
v_gene: TRBV5-1
j_gene: TRBJ2-7
abundance: -

CDR3nt: TGTGCCAGCAGTGATCGGGCGTTATCCTACGAGCAGTACTTC
CDR3aa: CASSDRALSYEQYF
len: 14
d_gene: -
v_gene: TRBV6-1
j_gene: TRBJ2-7
abundance: -

CDR3nt: TGTGCCTGGAGTGTACGAGTCACCGGGGAGCTGTTTTTT
CDR3aa: CAWSVRVTGELFF
len: 13
d_gene: -
v_gene: TRBV30
j_gene: TRBJ2-2
abundance: -

CDR3nt: TGCAGCGTGGACACAGGGGGCTACGAGCAGTACTTC
CDR3aa: CSVDTGGYEQYF
len: 12
d_gene: TRBD1
v_gene: TRBV29-1
j_gene: TRBJ2-7
abundance: -

CDR3nt: TGTGCCAGCAGCTTGGGGACAGGCAAAACAGGGCAGTACTTC
CDR3aa: CASSLGTGKTGQYF
len: 14
d_gene: TRBD1
v_gene: TRBV11-3
j_gene: TRBJ2-7
abundance: -

CDR3nt: TGTGCCAGCAGCCGCCAGGGGTTGGGCACCTACGAGCAGTACTTC
CDR3aa: CASSRQGLGTYEQYF
len: 15
d_gene: -
v_gene: TRBV16
j_gene: TRBJ2-7
abundance: -

CDR3nt: TGTGCCAGCAGTGAATTAGGGGGAGTAGAGACCCAGTACTTC
CDR3aa: CASSELGGVETQYF
len: 14
d_gene: -
v_gene: TRBV6-1
j_gene: TRBJ2-5
abundance: -

CDR3nt: TGTGCCAGTGACTCGACAAATAGGCAGTATTTT
CDR3aa: CASDSTNRQYF
len: 11
d_gene: -
v_gene: TRBV2
j_gene: TRBJ2-3
abundance: once

CDR3nt: TGTGCCAGCAGCGCCCGTCCGGGAGGGGCCTCTGGGGCCAACGTCCTGACTTTC
CDR3aa: CASSARPGGASGANVLTF
len: 18
d_gene: TRBD2
v_gene: TRBV7-9
j_gene: TRBJ2-6
abundance: -

CDR3nt: TGTGCCTGGAGTGGGACAGGGTGGGAAAAACTGTTTTTT
CDR3aa: CAWSGTGWEKLFF
len: 13
d_gene: TRBD1
v_gene: TRBV30
j_gene: TRBJ1-4
abundance: -

CDR3nt: TGTGCCAGCAGTGTGACAGGGGGCACCGGGGAGCTGTTTTTT
CDR3aa: CASSVTGGTGELFF
len: 14
d_gene: TRBD1
v_gene: TRBV25-1
j_gene: TRBJ2-2
abundance: many

CDR3nt: TGTGCCAGCAGCGAGGCGGTGAACACTGAAGCTTTCTTT
CDR3aa: CASSEAVNTEAFF
len: 13
d_gene: -
v_gene: TRBV9
j_gene: TRBJ1-1
abundance: few

CDR3nt: TGTGCCAGCAGTCCCCCAGGGCTATATAGCAATCAGCCCCAGCATTTT
CDR3aa: CASSPPGLYSNQPQHF
len: 16
d_gene: -
v_gene: TRBV27
j_gene: TRBJ1-5
abundance: -

CDR3nt: TGCGCCAGCAGCTCCGCTGGTCCCGGGACTAGCGGGAGATGGTACAATGAGCAGTTCTTC
CDR3aa: CASSSAGPGTSGRWYNEQFF
len: 20
d_gene: TRBD2
v_gene: TRBV5-1
j_gene: TRBJ2-1
abundance: -

CDR3nt: TGTGCCAGCAGCTTAAGCAGGTACACTGAAGCTTTCTTT
CDR3aa: CASSLSRYTEAFF
len: 13
d_gene: -
v_gene: TRBV7-2
j_gene: TRBJ1-1
abundance: -

CDR3nt: TGCGCCAGCAGCGTGTGGGGGGCAGGGGAGACCCAGTACTTC
CDR3aa: CASSVWGAGETQYF
len: 14
d_gene: -
v_gene: TRBV5-1
j_gene: TRBJ2-5
abundance: -

CDR3nt: TGTGCCTGGAGTGAGATAAGGCCCCGTAATTCACCCCTCCACTTT
CDR3aa: CAWSEIRPRNSPLHF
len: 15
d_gene: -
v_gene: TRBV30
j_gene: TRBJ1-6
abundance: -

CDR3nt: TGCGCCAGCAGCTTAGGACAGGGCGGGCAAGGGATGGAAGAGACCCAGTACTTC
CDR3aa: CASSLGQGGQGMEETQYF
len: 18
d_gene: TRBD1
v_gene: TRBV5-1
j_gene: TRBJ2-5
abundance: -

CDR3nt: TGCAGCGTTGAGGCTTTTGATGCGGGAACCAGGAACACCATATATTTT
CDR3aa: CSVEAFDAGTRNTIYF
len: 16
d_gene: -
v_gene: TRBV29-1
j_gene: TRBJ1-3
abundance: few